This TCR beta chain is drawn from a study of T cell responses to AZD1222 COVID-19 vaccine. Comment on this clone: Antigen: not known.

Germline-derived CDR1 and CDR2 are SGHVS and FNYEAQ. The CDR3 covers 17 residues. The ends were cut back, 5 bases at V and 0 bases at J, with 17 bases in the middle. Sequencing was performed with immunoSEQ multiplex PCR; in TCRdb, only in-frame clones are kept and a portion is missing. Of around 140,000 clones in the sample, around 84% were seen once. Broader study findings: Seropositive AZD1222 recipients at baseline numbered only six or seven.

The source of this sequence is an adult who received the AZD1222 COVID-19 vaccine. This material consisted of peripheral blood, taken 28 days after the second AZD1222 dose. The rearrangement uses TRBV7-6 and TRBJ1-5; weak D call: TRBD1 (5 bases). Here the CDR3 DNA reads TGTGCCAGCAGCGGGGGGTTTGGGGCAGTTAGCAATCAGCCCCAGCATTTT. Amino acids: CASSGGFGAVSNQPQHF.